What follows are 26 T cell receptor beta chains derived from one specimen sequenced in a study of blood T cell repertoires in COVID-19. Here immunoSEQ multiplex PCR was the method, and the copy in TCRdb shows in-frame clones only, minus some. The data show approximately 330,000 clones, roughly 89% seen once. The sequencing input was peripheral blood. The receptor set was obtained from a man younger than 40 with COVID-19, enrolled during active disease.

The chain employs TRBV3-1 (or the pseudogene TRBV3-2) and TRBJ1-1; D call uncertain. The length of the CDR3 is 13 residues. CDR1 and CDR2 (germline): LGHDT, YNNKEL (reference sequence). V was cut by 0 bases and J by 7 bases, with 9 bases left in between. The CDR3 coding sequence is TGTGCCAGCAGCCAAGATAGGAGCGTTGAAGCTTTCTTT. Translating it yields CASSQDRSVEAFF.

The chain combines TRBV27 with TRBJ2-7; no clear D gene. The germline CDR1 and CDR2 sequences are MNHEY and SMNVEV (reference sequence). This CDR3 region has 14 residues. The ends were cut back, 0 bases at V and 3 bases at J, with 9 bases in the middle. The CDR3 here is CASSLSPTNYEQYF. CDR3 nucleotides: TGTGCCAGCAGTTTATCACCAACAAACTACGAGCAGTACTTC.

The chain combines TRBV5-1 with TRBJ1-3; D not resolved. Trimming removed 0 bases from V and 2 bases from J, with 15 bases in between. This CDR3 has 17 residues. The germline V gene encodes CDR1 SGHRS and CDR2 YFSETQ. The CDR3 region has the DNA TGCGCCAGCAGCTTGGCGGGCCTGGTCGGGACTGGAAACACCATATATTTT. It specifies CASSLAGLVGTGNTIYF.

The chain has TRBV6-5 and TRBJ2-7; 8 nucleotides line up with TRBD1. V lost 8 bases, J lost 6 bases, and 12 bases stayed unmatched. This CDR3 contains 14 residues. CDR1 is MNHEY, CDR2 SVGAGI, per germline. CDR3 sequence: CASFHRDRNSEQYF. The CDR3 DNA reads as TGTGCCAGCTTCCACCGGGACAGGAATTCCGAGCAGTACTTC.

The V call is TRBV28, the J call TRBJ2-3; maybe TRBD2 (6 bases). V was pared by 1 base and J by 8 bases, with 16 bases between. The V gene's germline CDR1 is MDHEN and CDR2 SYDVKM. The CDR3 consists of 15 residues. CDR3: CASSLSQNWRGTQYF. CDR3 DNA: TGTGCCAGCAGTTTATCCCAGAATTGGAGGGGTACGCAGTATTTT.

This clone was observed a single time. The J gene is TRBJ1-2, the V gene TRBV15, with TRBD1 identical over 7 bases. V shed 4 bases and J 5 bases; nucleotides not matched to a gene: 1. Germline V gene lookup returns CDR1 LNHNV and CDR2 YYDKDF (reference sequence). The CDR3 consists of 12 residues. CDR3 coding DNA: TGTGCCACCAGCAAGACAGGGTATGGCTACACCTTC. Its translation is CATSKTGYGYTF.

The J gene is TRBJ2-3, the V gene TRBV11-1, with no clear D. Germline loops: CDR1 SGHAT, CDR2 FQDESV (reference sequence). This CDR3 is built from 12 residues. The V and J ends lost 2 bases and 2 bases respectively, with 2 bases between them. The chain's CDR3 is CASSLYTDTQYF. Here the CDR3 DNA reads TGTGCCAGCAGCTTATACACAGATACGCAGTATTTT.

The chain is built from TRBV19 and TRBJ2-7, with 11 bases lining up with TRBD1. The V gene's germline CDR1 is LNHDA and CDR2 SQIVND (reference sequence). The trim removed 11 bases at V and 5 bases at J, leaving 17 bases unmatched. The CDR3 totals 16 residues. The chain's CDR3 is CARTPGQGDLGDEQYF. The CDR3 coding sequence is TGTGCCCGCACTCCGGGACAGGGGGATTTAGGAGACGAGCAGTACTTC.

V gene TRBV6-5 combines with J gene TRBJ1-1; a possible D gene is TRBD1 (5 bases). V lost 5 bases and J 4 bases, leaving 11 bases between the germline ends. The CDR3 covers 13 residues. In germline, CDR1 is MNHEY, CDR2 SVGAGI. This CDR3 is CASSLSGGTEAFF. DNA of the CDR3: TGTGCCAGCAGTCTCTCGGGGGGCACTGAAGCTTTCTTT.

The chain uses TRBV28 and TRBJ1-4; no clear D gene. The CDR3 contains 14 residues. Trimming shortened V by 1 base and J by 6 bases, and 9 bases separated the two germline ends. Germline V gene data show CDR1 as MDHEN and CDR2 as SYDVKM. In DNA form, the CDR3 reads TGTGCCAGCAGTTTATCAAGAAGCCATGAAAAACTGTTTTTT. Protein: CASSLSRSHEKLFF.

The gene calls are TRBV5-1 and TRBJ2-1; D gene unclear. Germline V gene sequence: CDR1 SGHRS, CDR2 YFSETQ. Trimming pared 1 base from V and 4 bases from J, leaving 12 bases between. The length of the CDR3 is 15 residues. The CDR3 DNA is TGCGCCAGCAGCTTGAGTATTTCGCGGTACAATGAGCAGTTCTTC. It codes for CASSLSISRYNEQFF.

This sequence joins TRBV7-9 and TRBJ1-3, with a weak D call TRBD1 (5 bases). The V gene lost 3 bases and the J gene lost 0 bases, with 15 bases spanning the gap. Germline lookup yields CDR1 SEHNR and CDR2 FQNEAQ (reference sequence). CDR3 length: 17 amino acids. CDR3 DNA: TGTGCCAGCAGCTTGCCGTCCTTCAGGGACTCTGGAAACACCATATATTTT. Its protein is CASSLPSFRDSGNTIYF.

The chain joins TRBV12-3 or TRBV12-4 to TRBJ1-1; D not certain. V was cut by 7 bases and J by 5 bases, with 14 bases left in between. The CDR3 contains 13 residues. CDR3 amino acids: CASKSTGGTEAFF. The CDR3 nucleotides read TGTGCCAGCAAATCTACCGGAGGGACTGAAGCTTTCTTT.

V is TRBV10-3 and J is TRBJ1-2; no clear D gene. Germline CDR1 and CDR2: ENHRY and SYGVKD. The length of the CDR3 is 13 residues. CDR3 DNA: TGTGTGGCCGGGTCACGGGCTAACTATGGCTACACCTTC. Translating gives CVAGSRANYGYTF.

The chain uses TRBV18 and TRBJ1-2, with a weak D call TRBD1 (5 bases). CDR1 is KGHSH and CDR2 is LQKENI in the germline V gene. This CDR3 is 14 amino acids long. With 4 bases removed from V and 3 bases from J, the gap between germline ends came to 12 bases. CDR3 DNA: TGTGCCAGCTCACTCGACGCGGGACACTATGGCTACACCTTC. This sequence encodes CASSLDAGHYGYTF.

The CDR3 region has the DNA TGTGCCAGCAGCCAAGAATGGCCGACCCACCTAGCGGGAGTGGGGGAGCAGTACTTC. Protein product: CASSQEWPTHLAGVGEQYF. The chain recombines TRBV3-1 (or the pseudogene TRBV3-2) with TRBJ2-7; 10 bases map to TRBD2. Germline V gene data show CDR1 as LGHDT and CDR2 as YNNKEL (reference sequence). The CDR3 contains 19 residues. V trimming: 0 bases; J trimming: 7 bases; junction bases outside the gene matches: 18.

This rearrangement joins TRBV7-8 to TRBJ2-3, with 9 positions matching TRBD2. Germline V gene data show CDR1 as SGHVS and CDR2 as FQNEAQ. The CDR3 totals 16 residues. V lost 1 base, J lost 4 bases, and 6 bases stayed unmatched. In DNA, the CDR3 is TGTGCCAGCAGCTTAGTCGGCGGGGGGGCCGCAGATACGCAGTATTTT. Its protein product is CASSLVGGGAADTQYF.

The CDR3, as DNA: TGCGCCAGCAGCCGGGGACAGGGGGCAGATACGCAGTATTTT. This translates into CASSRGQGADTQYF. This chain connects TRBV4-3 to TRBJ2-3, with TRBD1 matching over 11 bases. This CDR3 is built from 14 residues. Germline V gene lookup returns CDR1 LGHNA and CDR2 YSLEER. The V gene end was trimmed by 4 bases and the J gene end by 4 bases; junction bases not matched to a gene: 1.

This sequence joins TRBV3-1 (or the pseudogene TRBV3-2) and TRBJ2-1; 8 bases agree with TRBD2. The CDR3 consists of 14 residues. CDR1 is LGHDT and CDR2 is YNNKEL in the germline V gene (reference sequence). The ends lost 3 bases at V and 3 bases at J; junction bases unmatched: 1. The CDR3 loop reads CASSHSGDYNEQFF. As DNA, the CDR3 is TGTGCCAGCAGCCATAGCGGGGACTACAATGAGCAGTTCTTC.

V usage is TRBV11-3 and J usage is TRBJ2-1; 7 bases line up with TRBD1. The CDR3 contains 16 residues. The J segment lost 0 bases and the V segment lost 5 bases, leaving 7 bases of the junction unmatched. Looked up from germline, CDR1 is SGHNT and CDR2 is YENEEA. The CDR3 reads CASSADRESSYNEQFF. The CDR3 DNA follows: TGTGCCAGCAGCGCCGACAGGGAGTCCTCCTACAATGAGCAGTTCTTC.

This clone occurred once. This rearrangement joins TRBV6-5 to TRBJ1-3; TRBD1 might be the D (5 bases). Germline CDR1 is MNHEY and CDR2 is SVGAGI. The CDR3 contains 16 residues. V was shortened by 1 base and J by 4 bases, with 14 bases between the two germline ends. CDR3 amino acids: CASSYFAQVKGNTIYF. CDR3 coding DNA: TGTGCCAGCAGTTACTTCGCACAGGTAAAAGGAAACACCATATATTTT.

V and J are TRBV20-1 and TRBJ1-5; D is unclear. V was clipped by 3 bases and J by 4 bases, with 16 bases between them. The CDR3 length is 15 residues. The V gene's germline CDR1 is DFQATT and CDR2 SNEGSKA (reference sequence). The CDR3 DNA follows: TGCAGTGCTAGTCGGCGTGGAGCAAGTAATCAGCCCCAGCATTTT. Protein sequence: CSASRRGASNQPQHF.

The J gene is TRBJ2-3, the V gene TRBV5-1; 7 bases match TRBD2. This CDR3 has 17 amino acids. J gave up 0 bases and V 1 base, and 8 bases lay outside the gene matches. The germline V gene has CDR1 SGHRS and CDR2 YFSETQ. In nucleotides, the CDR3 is TGCGCCAGCAGCTTGACTAGCGCATCGACTAGCACAGATACGCAGTATTTT. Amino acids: CASSLTSASTSTDTQYF.

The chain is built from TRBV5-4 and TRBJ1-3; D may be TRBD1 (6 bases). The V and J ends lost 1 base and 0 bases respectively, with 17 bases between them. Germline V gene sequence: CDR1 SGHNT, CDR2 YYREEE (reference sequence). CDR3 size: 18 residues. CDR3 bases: TGTGCCAGCAGCTTGAGGTCTCGGCTCAGGGGCTCTGGAAACACCATATATTTT. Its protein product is CASSLRSRLRGSGNTIYF.

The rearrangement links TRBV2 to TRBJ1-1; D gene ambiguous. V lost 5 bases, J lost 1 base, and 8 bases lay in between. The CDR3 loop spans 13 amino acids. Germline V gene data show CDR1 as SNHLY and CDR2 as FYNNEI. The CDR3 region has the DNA TGTGCCAGCAGTACCTACAGGAACACTGAAGCTTTCTTT. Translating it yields CASSTYRNTEAFF.

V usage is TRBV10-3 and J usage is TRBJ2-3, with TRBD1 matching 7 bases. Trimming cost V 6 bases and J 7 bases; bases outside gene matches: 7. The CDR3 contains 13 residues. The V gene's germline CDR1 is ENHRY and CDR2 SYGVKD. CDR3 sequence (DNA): TGTGCCATCAGGGGTACAGGGGAACATACGCAGTATTTT. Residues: CAIRGTGEHTQYF.